This T cell receptor (beta chain) was observed in a study of T-cell reconstitution after alpha-beta-depleted transplantation in children. Points from the study as a whole: At one year after transplant, newly produced T cells mostly accounted for T-cell counts and diversity. Two months or so post-transplant, alpha-beta T cells reportedly derived from several hundred expanded graft clones.

This clonotype has more than one count but fewer than ten. The antigen remains undetermined. Germline-derived CDR1 and CDR2 are KGHSH and LQKENI. This CDR3 spans 14 amino acids. The ends were cut back, 3 bases at V and 5 bases at J, with 14 bases in the middle. Molecular barcoding with unique molecular identifiers was used for the TCRbeta library. TCRdb reanalysed the PCR reads using MiXCR and keeps one entry per CDR3 protein. The sample yields hundreds of thousands of distinct CDR3 sequences, 10% to 15% seen once. V is TRBV18 and J is TRBJ2-7; D call uncertain. This TCR came from a male patient under 18 who had a stem cell transplant for acute myeloid leukemia, so the T cells may come from the graft donor. Specimen: PBMCs, mostly from graft donor cells, collected 360 days after TCRalphabeta/CD19-depleted stem cell transplant. The CDR3 region has the DNA TGTGCCAGCTCACCGGCCGGGCCATCGAACGAGCAGTACTTC. This encodes CASSPAGPSNEQYF.